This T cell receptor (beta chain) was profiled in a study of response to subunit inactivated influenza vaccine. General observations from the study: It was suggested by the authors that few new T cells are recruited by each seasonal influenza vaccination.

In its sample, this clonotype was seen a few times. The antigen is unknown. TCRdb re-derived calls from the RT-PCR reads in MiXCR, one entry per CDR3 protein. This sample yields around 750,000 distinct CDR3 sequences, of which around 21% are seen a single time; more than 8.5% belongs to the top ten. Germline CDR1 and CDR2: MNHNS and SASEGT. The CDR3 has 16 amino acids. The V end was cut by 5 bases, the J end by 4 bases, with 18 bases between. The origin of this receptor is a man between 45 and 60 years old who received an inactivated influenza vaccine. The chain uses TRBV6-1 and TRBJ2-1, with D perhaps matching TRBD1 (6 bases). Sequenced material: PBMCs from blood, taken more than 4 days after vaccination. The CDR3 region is CASSPGRTVEYNEQFF. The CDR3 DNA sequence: TGTGCCAGCAGTCCCGGCCGGACAGTAGAGTACAATGAGCAGTTCTTC.